This paragraph reports one T cell receptor beta chain. Its antigen is currently unknown. This record comes from a study of T cell responses to AZD1222 COVID-19 vaccine. Findings of the study overall: Dominant CD4 TCR responses targeted spike regions 160-218 and 743-854. Per reports, nearly half of all spike-specific TCRs target regions that are unmutated in variants. The sample set comprised mostly white British donors with more females, and clonal diversity was possibly underestimated. Following two doses of AZD1222, Spike-specific TCR breadth and depth rose.

Profiled with immunoSEQ multiplex PCR; TCRdb holds only in-frame clones, not every one. The sample holds under 100,000 clones, 92% seen once. The specimen was peripheral blood, collected on day 0 of MenACWY control vaccination. The sequence was collected from an adult in good health.

CDR3 sequence: CASSLNPASSYNEQFF. The CDR3 nucleotides are TGTGCCAGCAGCTTAAACCCGGCCAGCTCCTACAATGAGCAGTTCTTC. The chain recombines TRBV11-2 with TRBJ2-1, with D uncertain. Looked up from germline, CDR1 is SGHAT and CDR2 is FQNNGV. This CDR3 has 16 residues. Trimming took 2 bases from V and 0 from J, leaving 11 bases between them. Complete variable domain (other parts from reference TRBV11-2 and TRBJ2-1): EAGVAQSPRYKIIEKRQSVAFWCNPISGHATLYWYQQILGQGPKLLIQFQNNGVVDDSQLPKDRFSAERLKGVDSTLKIQPAKLEDSAVYLCASSLNPASSYNEQFFGPGTRLTVL.